These 17 T cell receptor beta chains were all obtained from the same sample, sequenced in a study of T-cell reconstitution after alpha-beta-depleted transplantation in children. Preparation of the TCRbeta library was carried out with unique molecular identifiers. TCRdb called the PCR reads again in MiXCR, with one record for every CDR3 protein. The table has some 400,000 distinct CDR3 sequences, around 20% seen once; the top ten hold 3% to 4%. Sequencing was performed on PBMCs from the stem cell graft donor, taken from the stem cell graft. These receptors were obtained from a human donor who donated a stem cell graft to a child with acute myeloid leukemia.

The chain carries TRBV29-1 and TRBJ2-7; D is possibly TRBD1 or TRBD2 (5 bases each). The CDR3 is 13 residues long. V was cut by 3 bases and J by 0 bases, with 9 bases left in between. Germline CDR1 and CDR2: SQVTM and ANQGSEA. This CDR3 reads CSVDEGSSYEQYF. CDR3 sequence (DNA): TGCAGCGTTGATGAGGGGAGCTCCTACGAGCAGTACTTC.

This clonotype was detected a few times. This chain uses TRBV10-2 with TRBJ2-1; 7 bases align to TRBD2. The germline CDR1 and CDR2 sequences are WSHSY and SAAADI. CDR3 length: 14 amino acids. V dropped 6 bases and J dropped 5; count of bases not matched to a gene: 7. CDR3 protein: CASRRGRADNEQFF. CDR3 nucleotides: TGCGCCAGCAGGCGCGGGAGAGCCGACAATGAGCAGTTCTTC.

This sequence joins TRBV3-1 and TRBJ2-7; TRBD1 aligns across 7 bases. CDR1 LGHDT and CDR2 YNNKEL come from the germline V gene (reference sequence). This CDR3 contains 15 residues. Losses at the gene ends were 4 bases for V and 0 bases for J; bases not matched to a gene: 6. The CDR3 DNA follows: TGTGCCAGCAGCCCAGGGTGGGACAGCTCCTACGAGCAGTACTTC. It specifies CASSPGWDSSYEQYF.

This clonotype was recorded once. DNA of the CDR3: TGTGCCAGCAGCTTTTTTGGGACAGAGACCCAGTACTTC. It codes for CASSFFGTETQYF. The chain carries TRBV7-9 and TRBJ2-5, with D perhaps assigned TRBD1 or TRBD2 (5 bases each). Germline-derived CDR1 and CDR2 are SEHNR and FQNEAQ (reference sequence). The CDR3 length is 13 residues. The V and J ends lost 3 bases and 4 bases respectively, with 9 bases between them.

A few counts support this clonotype. The J gene is TRBJ2-2, the V gene TRBV29-1; D possibly corresponds to TRBD1 (7 bases). In germline, CDR1 is SQVTM, CDR2 ANQGSEA. The CDR3 totals 14 residues. Between the trimmed V and J ends, which lost 4 bases and 6 bases, there was a span of 15 bases. The CDR3 loop is CSVARGTAPGELFF. As DNA, the CDR3 is TGCAGCGTTGCACGGGGGACAGCCCCCGGGGAGCTGTTTTTT.

A remark on this clonotype: Since a much larger clone is just one base distant, this may be a read error. This likely comes from a read error, as the CDR3 has no conserved phenylalanine or tryptophan at its end. This chain connects TRBV6-6 to TRBJ1-1; 7 bases line up with TRBD1. V lost 4 bases to trimming and J lost 5 bases; unmatched junction nucleotides: 1. There are 12 residues in the CDR3. CDR1 and CDR2 (germline): MNHNY, SVGAGI (reference sequence). The CDR3 protein is CASSLQGTEAFY. CDR3 sequence (DNA): TGTGCCAGCAGTTTACAGGGGACTGAAGCTTTCTAT.

This clonotype has more than one count but fewer than ten. V usage is TRBV12-3 or TRBV12-4 and J usage is TRBJ1-5; 7 bases are a match to TRBD1. The V gene end was trimmed by 2 bases and the J gene end by 4 bases; junction bases not matched to a gene: 5. This CDR3 region has 15 residues. In DNA, the CDR3 is TGTGCCAGCAGTTTATGGGAGGGGGCGAATCAGCCCCAGCATTTT. It encodes CASSLWEGANQPQHF.

The CDR3 here is CASSLNRLAGAETQYF. In nucleotides, the CDR3 is TGTGCCAGCAGTTTAAATAGGCTAGCGGGAGCAGAGACCCAGTACTTC. The chain carries TRBV28 and TRBJ2-5; TRBD2 aligns across 10 bases. CDR3 size: 16 residues. After removal of 2 bases from V and 4 bases from J, the junction contained 7 bases not matched to a gene. Looked up from germline, CDR1 is MDHEN and CDR2 is SYDVKM.

At least ten counts were recorded for this clonotype. The chain uses TRBV12-3 or TRBV12-4 and TRBJ2-1, with a possible D match to TRBD2 (6 bases). V shed 5 bases and J shed 7 bases, with 15 bases lying between them. The CDR3 length is 14 residues. The CDR3: CASSTPVGLNEQFF. CDR3 DNA sequence: TGTGCCAGCAGTACGCCGGTGGGACTGAATGAGCAGTTCTTC.

This clonotype was seen a handful of times. The chain joins TRBV18 to TRBJ2-1, with D possibly TRBD2 on 6 matching bases. Germline CDR1 is KGHSH and CDR2 is LQKENI. V gave up 2 bases and J gave up 8 bases, with 19 bases separating them. CDR3 length equals 16 residues. DNA for the CDR3: TGTGCCAGCTCACCAAATCCCGGGAGCTTCGTGGATGAGCAGTTCTTC. Its translation is CASSPNPGSFVDEQFF.

J is TRBJ2-3 and V is TRBV6-5, with TRBD1 matching 7 bases. Trimming removed 2 bases from V and 4 bases from J; junction bases left unmatched: 3. Germline-derived CDR1 and CDR2 are MNHEY and SVGAGI. The CDR3 sequence is 14 residues long. This chain's CDR3 is CASSYGQGADTQYF. Here the CDR3 DNA reads TGTGCCAGCAGTTACGGTCAGGGGGCAGATACGCAGTATTTT.

CDR3 sequence: CASSESWDPRSAFF. Written as DNA, the CDR3 is TGCGCCAGCAGTGAGTCATGGGATCCAAGATCAGCTTTCTTT. The chain employs TRBV10-2 and TRBJ1-1, with D unclear. The CDR3 runs to 14 residues. The germline CDR1 and CDR2 sequences are WSHSY and SAAADI. Trimming cost V 0 bases and J 10 bases, with 15 bases left between them.

This clonotype was detected many times. This chain uses TRBV12-3 or TRBV12-4 with TRBJ2-1, with TRBD2 identical over 11 bases. Germline trimming cut 3 bases from V and 10 bases from J; bases unmatched to any gene: 8. CDR3 length equals 15 residues. The CDR3 DNA sequence: TGTGCCAGCAGTTTGTTGTTAGCGGGAGGGCAAGAGCAGTTCTTC. Protein product: CASSLLLAGGQEQFF.

The chain uses TRBV28 and TRBJ2-7, with a tentative D call TRBD1 (6 bases). CDR3 length equals 14 residues. V lost 8 bases and J 1 base, leaving 15 bases between the germline ends. CDR1 is MDHEN and CDR2 is SYDVKM in the germline V gene. DNA for the CDR3: TGTGCCAGCTGGGGGCAGGTGGATTCCTACGAGCAGTACTTC. It yields the protein CASWGQVDSYEQYF.

The chain has TRBV5-1 and TRBJ2-1; 7 bases map to TRBD2. V gave up 4 bases and J gave up 1 base; unmatched junction bases: 5. The CDR3 is 15 residues long. Looked up from germline, CDR1 is SGHRS and CDR2 is YFSETQ. CDR3 DNA: TGCGCCAGCAGCAAAACTAGCGAGTCCTACAATGAGCAGTTCTTC. Translated: CASSKTSESYNEQFF.

This clonotype was seen a handful of times. The V gene is TRBV20-1, the J gene TRBJ2-2; 7 nucleotides line up with TRBD1. J was trimmed by 6 bases and V by 0 bases; bases with no gene match: 7. Germline lookup yields CDR1 DFQATT and CDR2 SNEGSKA (reference sequence). This CDR3 spans 15 amino acids. CDR3 protein: CSAREGNRGAGELFF. CDR3 nucleotides: TGCAGTGCTAGAGAGGGGAACAGGGGAGCCGGGGAGCTGTTTTTT.

The chain has TRBV5-1 and TRBJ2-3; TRBD1 aligns across 7 bases. The CDR3 has 17 amino acids. The germline gives CDR1 SGHRS, CDR2 YFSETQ. V was pared by 5 bases and J by 2 bases, with 14 bases of the junction left unmatched. The CDR3 loop reads CASSPTQDRANTDTQYF. In DNA, the CDR3 is TGCGCCAGCAGTCCCACCCAAGACAGGGCAAACACAGATACGCAGTATTTT.